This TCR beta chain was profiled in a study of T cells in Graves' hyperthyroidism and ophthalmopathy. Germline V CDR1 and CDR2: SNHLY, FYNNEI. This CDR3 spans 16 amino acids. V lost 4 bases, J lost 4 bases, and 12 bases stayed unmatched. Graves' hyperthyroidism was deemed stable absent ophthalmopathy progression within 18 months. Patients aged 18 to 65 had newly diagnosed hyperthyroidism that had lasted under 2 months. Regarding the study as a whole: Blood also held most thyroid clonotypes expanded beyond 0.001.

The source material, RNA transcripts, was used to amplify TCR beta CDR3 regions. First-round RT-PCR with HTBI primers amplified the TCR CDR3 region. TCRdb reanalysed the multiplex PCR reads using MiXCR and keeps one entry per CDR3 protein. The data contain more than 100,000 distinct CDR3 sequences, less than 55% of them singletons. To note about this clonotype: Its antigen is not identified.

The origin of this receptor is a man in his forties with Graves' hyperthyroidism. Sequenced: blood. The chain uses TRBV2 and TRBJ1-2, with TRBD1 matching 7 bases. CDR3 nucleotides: TGTGCCAGCAGTGCTAAAACAGGGGACTTTACCTATGGCTACACCTTC. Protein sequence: CASSAKTGDFTYGYTF.